This record concerns one T cell receptor beta chain sequence. Its antigen is as yet unknown. These data originate in a study of cytomegalovirus exposure and HLA in healthy donors. General study results and limits: It was assumed in the presence/absence analyses that sequencing depth was roughly uniform across donors. Researchers reported in a later analysis that a missense DCLRE1C variant was tied to TCR beta V- and J-gene trimming.

The PCR was carried out with 60 Vbeta primers and 13 Jbeta primers. TCRdb keeps only in-frame clones here, not all; method: immunoSEQ multiplex PCR. Of about 210,000 clones listed, around 88% are singletons. V lost 5 bases and J lost 8, with 13 bases in between. The CDR3 length is 13 residues. Germline V gene sequence: CDR1 SGHVS, CDR2 FQNEAQ. J is TRBJ2-1 and V is TRBV7-8; maybe TRBD2 (6 bases). The sequence was obtained from a woman in her twenties or thirties in good health and CMV-seronegative. Sequencing was done on a sample of PBMCs. CDR3 coding DNA: TGTGCCAGCAGCCTAGGACGGAGGGATGAGCAGTTCTTC. This translates into CASSLGRRDEQFF.